This T cell receptor (beta chain) was obtained from a study of blood T cell repertoires in COVID-19. Overall study: The origin of the acute and convalescent COVID-19 samples was the United States, Italy and Spain. Sample material is recorded as cDNA or gDNA derived from T cells, B-cell-depleted T cells, or PBMCs.

The length of the CDR3 is 12 residues. CDR1 is GTSNPN and CDR2 is SVGIG in the germline V gene (reference sequence). With 2 bases removed from V and 9 bases from J, the gap between germline ends came to 8 bases. Study processing details: Estimates of nucleated cell counts were drawn from the amplification of reference gene primers. Assay: immunoSEQ multiplex PCR; the TCRdb copy retains only in-frame clones and omits some. V and J calls plus clone size are reproduced from that table; the DNA served to infer D and trimming. The profile shows roughly 360,000 clones, roughly 80% of them singletons. This TCR was sampled from a human donor with acute or convalescent COVID-19. The donor label of this sample is uncertain. The sequencing sample was made of peripheral blood. The J gene is TRBJ1-6, the V gene TRBV30; D unclear. The CDR3: CAWSLPGSPLHF. DNA of the CDR3: TGTGCCTGGAGTCTCCCAGGTTCACCCCTCCACTTT.